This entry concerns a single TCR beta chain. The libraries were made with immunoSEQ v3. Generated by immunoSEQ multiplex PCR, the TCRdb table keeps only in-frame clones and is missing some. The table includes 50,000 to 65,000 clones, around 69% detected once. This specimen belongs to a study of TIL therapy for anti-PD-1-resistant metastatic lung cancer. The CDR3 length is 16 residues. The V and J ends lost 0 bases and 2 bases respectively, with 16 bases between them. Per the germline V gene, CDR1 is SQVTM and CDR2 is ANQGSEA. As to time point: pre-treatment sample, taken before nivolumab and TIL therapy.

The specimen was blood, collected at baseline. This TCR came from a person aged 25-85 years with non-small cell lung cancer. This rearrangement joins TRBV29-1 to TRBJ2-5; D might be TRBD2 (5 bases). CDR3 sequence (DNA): TGCAGCGTTGAAGATGGGCGTAGGGAGATACAAGAGACCCAGTACTTC. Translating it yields CSVEDGRREIQETQYF.